This T cell receptor beta chain was found in a study of T cell responses to AZD1222 COVID-19 vaccine. Findings and caveats of the study: Donors were chiefly white British, with a greater number of females, and clonal diversity was perhaps underestimated. Spike-specific TCR breadth and depth were elevated following two AZD1222 doses. Unmutated variant regions are reportedly targeted by nearly half of spike-specific TCRs.

A note on this clone: The antigen is undetermined.

Method: immunoSEQ multiplex PCR; TCRdb's copy keeps in-frame clones and lacks some. The sample has 140,000 to 150,000 clones, over 75% seen once. Germline-derived CDR1 and CDR2 are SGHRS and YFSETQ. Trimming at V came to 4 bases and at J to 3 bases, leaving 3 bases not matched to a gene. The CDR3 loop spans 14 amino acids. The sample consisted of peripheral blood, taken on day 0 of AZD1222 vaccination. The receptor was derived from an adult in good health. The chain links TRBV5-1 to TRBJ2-2; 7 bases are a match to TRBD1. CDR3 sequence reads: CASSHGQDTGELFF. The CDR3 region has the DNA TGCGCCAGCAGCCATGGACAGGACACCGGGGAGCTGTTTTTT. Using reference TRBV5-1 and TRBJ2-2 for the parts outside the CDR3, the full variable domain is KAGVTQTPRYLIKTRGQQVTLSCSPISGHRSVSWYQQTPGQGLQFLFEYFSETQRNKGNFPGRFSGRQFSNSRSEMNVSTLELGDSALYLCASSHGQDTGELFFGEGSRLTVL.